The 10 T cell receptor beta chains given below trace back to one sample, sequenced in a study of blood T cell repertoires in COVID-19. TCRdb keeps only in-frame clones here, not all; method: immunoSEQ multiplex PCR. The sample yields about 210,000 clones, 88% seen once. Sequencing was done on a sample of peripheral blood. All receptors come from a man between 65 and 85 years old with acute or convalescent COVID-19.

This sequence joins TRBV4-1 and TRBJ2-7, with 7 bases matching TRBD1. V lost 4 bases, J lost 3 bases, and 9 bases stayed unmatched. From germline, CDR1 is MGHRA and CDR2 YSYEKL. The CDR3 has 15 amino acids. The CDR3 DNA reads TGCGCCAGCAGCCCCTTCGACAGGGTTCTCTACGAGCAGTACTTC. Its protein product is CASSPFDRVLYEQYF.

There are a few counts of this clone. The genes are TRBV7-3 and TRBJ1-1; 9 bases are a match to TRBD1. J gave up 7 bases and V 5 bases, and 5 bases lay outside the gene matches. Germline CDR1 SGHTA, CDR2 FQGTGA. The CDR3 runs 13 residues. The CDR3 reads CASSPGTGSEAFF. The DNA for the CDR3 is TGTGCCAGCAGCCCAGGGACAGGGAGTGAAGCTTTCTTT.

The chain is built from TRBV2 and TRBJ1-4; D gene unclear. The CDR3 length is 15 residues. Trimming removed 2 bases at V and 2 bases at J, with 9 bases between. From germline, CDR1 is SNHLY and CDR2 FYNNEI. The CDR3 DNA is TGTGCCAGCAGTGAACCGGAGGTTACTAATGAAAAACTGTTTTTT. The encoded protein is CASSEPEVTNEKLFF. Combining the CDR3 with reference TRBV2 and TRBJ1-4 gives the whole variable domain EPEVTQTPSHQVTQMGQEVILRCVPISNHLYFYWYRQILGQKVEFLVSFYNNEISEKSEIFDDQFSVERPDGSNFTLKIRSTKLEDSAMYFCASSEPEVTNEKLFFGSGTQLSVL.

The chain joins TRBV29-1 to TRBJ2-7; tentative D call: TRBD1 (6 bases). V was shortened by 4 bases and J by 6 bases, with 13 bases between the two germline ends. The CDR3 contains 12 residues. Germline assignment: CDR1 SQVTM and CDR2 ANQGSEA. This CDR3 reads CSVVEGGREQYF. The CDR3 region has the DNA TGCAGCGTTGTAGAAGGGGGACGCGAGCAGTACTTC.

This chain connects TRBV14 to TRBJ1-6; D is perhaps TRBD1 (5 bases). CDR3 length equals 16 residues. Per the germline V gene, CDR1 is SGHDN and CDR2 is FVKESK. V was trimmed by 4 bases and J by 10 bases, leaving 20 bases between them. The CDR3 protein is CASSPAGTRGRSPLHF. The CDR3 bases are TGTGCCAGCAGCCCCGCCGGGACTAGGGGAAGGTCACCCCTCCACTTT.

The chain recombines TRBV10-3 with TRBJ1-2; D possibly corresponds to TRBD1 (5 bases). The V gene lost 6 bases and the J gene lost 8 bases, with 16 bases spanning the gap. Germline V CDR1 and CDR2: ENHRY, SYGVKD. The length of the CDR3 is 13 residues. CDR3 in DNA: TGTGCCATCAGGCAATTCCAGGGTATCGGCTACACCTTC. Protein: CAIRQFQGIGYTF.

The chain joins TRBV5-1 to TRBJ1-1; the match to TRBD1 covers 8 bases. The CDR3 runs 15 residues. From germline, CDR1 is SGHRS and CDR2 YFSETQ. J was trimmed by 0 bases and V by 0 bases; bases with no gene match: 1. The CDR3 DNA follows: TGCGCCAGCAGCTTGGTGACAGGGGTGAACACTGAAGCTTTCTTT. It translates to CASSLVTGVNTEAFF.

The gene calls are TRBV5-1 and TRBJ2-2; a possible D gene is TRBD2 (5 bases). There are 15 residues in the CDR3. The V gene's germline CDR1 is SGHRS and CDR2 YFSETQ. The V end lost 0 bases, the J end lost 5 bases, and 11 bases lay between the germline ends. CDR3 DNA: TGCGCCAGCAGCTTGGCCCGGGGTCTGACCGGGGAGCTGTTTTTT. Amino acid sequence: CASSLARGLTGELFF.

The chain joins TRBV5-6 to TRBJ2-5, with 9 bases that match TRBD1. Unmatched junction bases numbered 2, after V lost 4 bases and J lost 4 bases. CDR1 and CDR2 (germline): SGHDT, YYEEEE. The CDR3 runs to 13 residues. The CDR3 bases are TGTGCCAGCAGCAAGGACAGGGGAGAGACCCAGTACTTC. Its translation: CASSKDRGETQYF.

The chain couples TRBV5-6 to TRBJ1-3; possible D gene TRBD1, 5 bases. V lost 3 bases to trimming and J lost 2 bases, with 15 bases between them. This CDR3 is 16 amino acids long. Germline V gives CDR1 SGHDT, CDR2 YYEEEE. As DNA, the CDR3 is TGTGCCAGCAGCTCCTTAGGTGGAGGGGCTGGAAACACCATATATTTT. Its protein is CASSSLGGGAGNTIYF.